The rows below give T cell receptor beta chains drawn from one sample of a study of breast tumors, draining lymph nodes, adjacent tissues. TCRdb reprocessed the multiplex PCR reads via MiXCR and lists one record per CDR3 protein. This sample has 20,000 to 25,000 distinct CDR3 sequences, with around 23% found just once. The specimen was breast tumor tissue. These receptor sequences come from a female donor with breast cancer. Some clones in this sample may be carry-over from other donors' samples. The CDR3 runs from the conserved cysteine through the conserved F or W. D genes are given only for firm matches. Clone size appears in some rows only: once, few, many, or a class for an expanded clone.

j_call v_call d_call clone_size cdr3_aa cdr3_nt
TRBJ2-5 TRBV19 . many CASSQGGGQETQYF TGTGCCAGTAGTCAAGGAGGGGGCCAAGAGACCCAGTACTTC
TRBJ1-2 TRBV20-1 . many CSAMGTFYGYTF TGCAGTGCTATGGGTACCTTCTATGGCTACACCTTC
TRBJ2-1 TRBV29-1 . many CSVRNHEQFF TGCAGCGTCCGTAATCATGAGCAGTTCTTC
TRBJ2-7 TRBV27 . many CASSFVRGYEQYF TGTGCCAGCAGTTTCGTAAGGGGCTACGAGCAGTACTTC
TRBJ2-2 TRBV10-1 . many CARGVRSLNTGELFF TGCGCCCGGGGAGTCCGTTCCTTGAACACCGGGGAGCTGTTTTTT
TRBJ2-3 TRBV5-6 . many CASSFGWGRPGTDTQYF TGTGCCAGCAGCTTCGGGTGGGGGCGACCTGGGACAGATACGCAGTATTTT
TRBJ1-5 TRBV10-3 TRBD1 many CAMKDRDNQPQHF TGTGCCATGAAGGACAGGGACAATCAGCCCCAGCATTTT
TRBJ1-3 TRBV28 . few CASSPPGVTGNTIYF TGTGCCAGCAGTCCACCGGGGGTAACTGGAAACACCATATATTTT
TRBJ2-5 TRBV11-2 TRBD2 many CASSLGAGGGETQYF TGTGCCAGCAGCCTAGGGGCGGGAGGGGGTGAGACCCAGTACTTC
TRBJ2-5 TRBV11-3 TRBD2 many CASSRGLAEETQYF TGTGCCAGCAGCCGGGGACTAGCGGAAGAGACCCAGTACTTC
TRBJ1-6 TRBV5-6 TRBD1 many CATSRDRGRSDYSPLHF TGTGCCACCAGCAGGGACAGGGGGCGGTCGGATTACTCACCCCTCCACTTT
TRBJ2-5 TRBV7-9 TRBD2 many CASSLGGRAGETQYF TGTGCCAGCAGCTTAGGCGGGAGGGCCGGGGAGACCCAGTACTTC
TRBJ2-7 TRBV28 . . CASSTPGLAYEQYF TGTGCCAGCAGTACCCCGGGTCTTGCCTACGAGCAGTACTTC
TRBJ1-3 TRBV9 . many CASSADGGNTIYF TGTGCCAGCAGCGCCGACGGAGGAAACACCATATATTTT
TRBJ1-3 TRBV11-3 TRBD1 . CASSTTGGGPIYF TGTGCCAGCAGCACGACAGGGGGCGGACCCATATATTTT
TRBJ2-3 TRBV25-1 . . CASDSHLTDTQYF TGTGCCAGCGACTCACACCTCACAGATACGCAGTATTTT